This T cell receptor (beta chain) was profiled in a study of T cells in Graves' hyperthyroidism and ophthalmopathy. Used for diagnoses were clinical symptoms, serum thyroxine and TRAb, thyroid ultrasound and orbital computed tomography. Study-level results: Stable hyperthyroidism was separated from ophthalmopathy by a model based on 13 V-J features. Blood held most thyroid clonotypes expanded above 0.001 frequency.

This CDR3 has 15 residues. Germline-derived CDR1 and CDR2 are DFQATT and SNEGSKA (reference sequence). Trimming stripped 2 bases from V and 0 bases from J, with 10 bases between. This clonotype was seen many times. The antigen is unknown. Amplified regions were TCR beta CDR3 sequences from RNA transcripts. When the TCR CDR3 underwent first-round RT-PCR, the HTBI primer set was used. TCRdb itself ran the multiplex PCR reads through MiXCR, one entry per CDR3 protein. Among more than 500,000 distinct CDR3 sequences listed, 40% to 50% were seen once. The sample comprised peripheral blood or thyroid tissue (not recorded which). V and J are TRBV20-1 and TRBJ2-2, with D maybe TRBD2 (6 bases). The sequence was obtained from an adult woman with Graves' disease, either hyperthyroidism or ophthalmopathy (not recorded which). The CDR3 loop is CSARREWANTGELFF. In DNA, the CDR3 is TGCAGTGCTAGACGGGAGTGGGCGAACACCGGGGAGCTGTTTTTT.